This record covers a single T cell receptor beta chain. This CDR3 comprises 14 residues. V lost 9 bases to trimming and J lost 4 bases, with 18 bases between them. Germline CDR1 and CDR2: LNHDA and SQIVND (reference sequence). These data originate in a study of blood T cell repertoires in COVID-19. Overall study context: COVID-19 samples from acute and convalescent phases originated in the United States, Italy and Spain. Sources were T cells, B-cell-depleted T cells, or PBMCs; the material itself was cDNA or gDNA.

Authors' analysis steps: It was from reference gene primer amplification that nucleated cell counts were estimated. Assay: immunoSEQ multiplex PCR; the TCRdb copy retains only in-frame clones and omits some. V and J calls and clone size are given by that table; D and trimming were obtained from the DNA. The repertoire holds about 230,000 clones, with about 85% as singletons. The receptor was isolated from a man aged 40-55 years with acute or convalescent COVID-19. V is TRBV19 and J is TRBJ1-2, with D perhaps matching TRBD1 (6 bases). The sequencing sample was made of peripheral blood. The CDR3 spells CASSTKGGPYGYTF. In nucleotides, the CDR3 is TGTGCCAGCAGCACTAAAGGGGGACCCTATGGCTACACCTTC. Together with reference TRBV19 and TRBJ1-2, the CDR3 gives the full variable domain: DGGITQSPKYLFRKEGQNVTLSCEQNLNHDAMYWYRQDPGQGLRLIYYSQIVNDFQKGDIAEGYSVSREKKESFPLTVTSAQKNPTAFYLCASSTKGGPYGYTFGSGTRLTVV.